This record covers a single T cell receptor beta chain. Antigen unknown. The CDR3 regions of TCR beta were amplified from RNA transcripts. Initially, a first-round RT-PCR of the TCR CDR3 employed the HTBI primer set. In TCRdb, the multiplex PCR reads were re-called with MiXCR into one record per CDR3 protein. This table holds under 400,000 distinct CDR3 sequences, 18% found once. This record comes from a study of T cells in Graves' hyperthyroidism and ophthalmopathy. Diagnoses were established using clinical symptoms, serum thyroxine and TRAb, thyroid ultrasound and orbital computed tomography. This CDR3 spans 15 amino acids. The ends were cut back, 1 base at V and 2 bases at J, with 14 bases in the middle. In germline, CDR1 is SQVTM, CDR2 ANQGSEA. Findings and caveats of the study: Researchers report that a 13 V-J model separated ophthalmopathy from stable hyperthyroidism. Ophthalmopathy got predicted by the model a median roughly 6.4 months before its onset.

The V and J genes are TRBV29-1 and TRBJ1-2; D unresolved. The sample comprised blood. This TCR was recovered from a woman aged 45-59 years with Graves' hyperthyroidism. The CDR3 nucleotides read TGCAGCGTTGAAGTTGACGGCAGGCAAAACTATGGCTACACCTTC. Translation: CSVEVDGRQNYGYTF.